These 12 T cell receptor beta chains came from one sample sequenced in a study of identical twins. TCRdb processed the 5' RACE reads anew with MiXCR; each CDR3 protein has one entry. The profile shows around 480,000 distinct CDR3 sequences, 13% to 15% of them singletons. These data were likewise used in another study, on yellow fever vaccine responses in identical twins.

Sequencing input: CD4+ T cells sorted from blood. Every receptor here comes from a woman younger than 30 in good health.

This clonotype was found a few times. A junction boundary mismatches the germline segment, possibly from a read error. The chain joins TRBV7-7 to TRBJ2-1; the D is unclear. This CDR3 comprises 15 residues. Germline V gene sequence: CDR1 SSHAT, CDR2 FNYEAQ (reference sequence). CDR3 protein: CASSRDRGGDNEQFF. In nucleotides, the CDR3 is TGTGCTAGCAGCCGAGACCGAGGCGGTGACAATGAGCAGTTCTTC.

A note on this clonotype: One end of the junction fails to match germline, which may point to a read error. This chain uses TRBV7-9 with TRBJ2-5, with D possibly matching TRBD1 (5 bases). In germline, CDR1 is SEHNR, CDR2 FQNEAQ (reference sequence). The length of the CDR3 is 11 residues. The CDR3 protein is CASGRQGTQYF. The CDR3 DNA reads TGTGCCTCAGGGCGACAAGGGACCCAGTACTTC.

There are a few counts of this clonotype. J is TRBJ2-7 and V is TRBV28; 8 bases line up with TRBD2. This CDR3 has 14 amino acids. V lost 1 base, J lost 9 bases, and 8 bases stayed unmatched. In germline, CDR1 is MDHEN, CDR2 SYDVKM. This CDR3 is CASSLSVGRGGQYF. For the CDR3, the DNA is TGTGCCAGCAGTTTATCAGTTGGCCGGGGGGGGCAGTACTTC.

This clonotype appeared a few times. The V gene is TRBV7-6, the J gene TRBJ1-6, with D uncertain. Germline V gives CDR1 SGHVS, CDR2 FNYEAQ. V shed 3 bases and J shed 0 bases, with 6 bases lying between them. The CDR3 length is 15 residues. The CDR3 DNA reads as TGTGCCAGCAGCTTGGACGGCTCCTATAATTCACCCCTCCACTTT. This encodes CASSLDGSYNSPLHF.

This clonotype showed up many times. V usage is TRBV2 and J usage is TRBJ2-3, with D uncertain. Trimming shortened V by 3 bases and J by 4 bases, and 8 bases separated the two germline ends. The CDR3 sequence is 13 residues long. CDR1 and CDR2 (germline): SNHLY, FYNNEI. CDR3 residues: CASSDNRADTQYF. The CDR3 coding sequence is TGTGCCAGCAGTGACAATAGGGCAGATACGCAGTATTTT.

The rearrangement uses TRBV11-3 and TRBJ2-1, with D perhaps matching TRBD2 (7 bases). Germline CDR1 and CDR2: SGHNT and YENEEA. V was trimmed by 3 bases and J by 0 bases, leaving 15 bases between them. This CDR3 is 17 amino acids long. CDR3 DNA sequence: TGTGCCAGCAGCTTGATGGGTCGGGGGGCCTCCTACAATGAGCAGTTCTTC. Residues: CASSLMGRGASYNEQFF.

V usage is TRBV6-1 and J usage is TRBJ2-7; D ambiguous. Trimming cost V 7 bases and J 2 bases, with 15 bases left between them. Germline V CDR1 and CDR2: MNHNS, SASEGT. The CDR3 totals 14 residues. The CDR3 sequence: CASTTASSTYEQYF. The CDR3, as DNA: TGTGCCAGCACCACGGCCAGCTCTACCTACGAGCAGTACTTC.

This clonotype was found many times. The DNA for the CDR3 is TGTGCCAGCAGCCCGGGACAGGGTGTTTCCTACGAGCAGTACTTC. Translating gives CASSPGQGVSYEQYF. This chain joins TRBV3-1 and TRBJ2-7; TRBD1 matches at 9 bases. CDR3 size: 15 residues. Losses at the gene ends were 4 bases for V and 1 base for J; bases not matched to a gene: 5. In germline, CDR1 is LGHDT, CDR2 YNNKEL (reference sequence).

V gene TRBV7-9 combines with J gene TRBJ2-7, with D unclear. Germline values: CDR1 SEHNR, CDR2 FQNEAQ (reference sequence). The CDR3 has 12 residues. Trimming removed 5 bases from V and 2 bases from J, with 7 bases in between. The DNA of the CDR3 is TGTGCCAGCAGCCCTCACACCTACGAGCAGTACTTC. This sequence encodes CASSPHTYEQYF.

This chain connects TRBV6-2 or TRBV6-3 to TRBJ2-2; 9 bases fit TRBD2. Germline CDR1 reads MNHEY; CDR2 reads SVGEGT. With V trimmed by 0 bases and J by 5 bases, 10 bases remained unmatched. This CDR3 has 18 amino acids. The CDR3 DNA sequence: TGTGCCAGCAGTTACTCGGCGCGGCTAGCGGGAAAGACCGGGGAGCTGTTTTTT. It codes for CASSYSARLAGKTGELFF.

This clonotype came up many times. V gene TRBV29-1 combines with J gene TRBJ2-7; D possibly corresponds to TRBD2 (6 bases). CDR3 size: 15 residues. Germline assignment: CDR1 SQVTM and CDR2 ANQGSEA. The germline V and J ends were trimmed by 6 bases and 0 bases, with 18 bases remaining between them. Here the CDR3 reads CSVRSPGGVSYEQYF. The CDR3 DNA follows: TGCAGCGTCCGAAGTCCGGGCGGGGTCTCCTACGAGCAGTACTTC.

The CDR3 region has the DNA TGTGCCAGCAAGTGGGGAGACAGAGACTATTCACCCCTCCACTTT. This encodes CASKWGDRDYSPLHF. The rearrangement joins TRBV27 to TRBJ1-6; tentatively, D is TRBD1 (5 bases). The CDR3 runs to 15 residues. Trimming removed 7 bases at V and 8 bases at J, with 18 bases between. Germline values: CDR1 MNHEY, CDR2 SMNVEV (reference sequence).